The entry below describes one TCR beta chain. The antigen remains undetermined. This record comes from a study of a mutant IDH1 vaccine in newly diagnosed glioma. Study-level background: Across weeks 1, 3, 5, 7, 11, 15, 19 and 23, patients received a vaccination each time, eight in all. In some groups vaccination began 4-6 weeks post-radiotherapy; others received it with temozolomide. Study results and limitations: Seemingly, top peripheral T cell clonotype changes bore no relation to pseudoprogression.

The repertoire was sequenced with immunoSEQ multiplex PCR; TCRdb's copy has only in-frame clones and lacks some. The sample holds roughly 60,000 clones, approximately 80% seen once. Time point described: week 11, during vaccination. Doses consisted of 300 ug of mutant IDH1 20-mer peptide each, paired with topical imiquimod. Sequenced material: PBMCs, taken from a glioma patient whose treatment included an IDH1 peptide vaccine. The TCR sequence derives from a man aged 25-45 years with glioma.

CDR3 DNA sequence: TGCGCCAGAAAGGCCTACAGGATCCAGGAGGAGACCCAGTACTTC. It is translated as CARKAYRIQEETQYF. The chain recombines TRBV23-1 with TRBJ2-5; tentatively, D is TRBD1 (5 bases). TRBV23-1 qualifies as an ORF whose function is uncertain. The CDR3 covers 15 residues. Trimming shortened V by 9 bases and J by 5 bases, and 22 bases separated the two germline ends.